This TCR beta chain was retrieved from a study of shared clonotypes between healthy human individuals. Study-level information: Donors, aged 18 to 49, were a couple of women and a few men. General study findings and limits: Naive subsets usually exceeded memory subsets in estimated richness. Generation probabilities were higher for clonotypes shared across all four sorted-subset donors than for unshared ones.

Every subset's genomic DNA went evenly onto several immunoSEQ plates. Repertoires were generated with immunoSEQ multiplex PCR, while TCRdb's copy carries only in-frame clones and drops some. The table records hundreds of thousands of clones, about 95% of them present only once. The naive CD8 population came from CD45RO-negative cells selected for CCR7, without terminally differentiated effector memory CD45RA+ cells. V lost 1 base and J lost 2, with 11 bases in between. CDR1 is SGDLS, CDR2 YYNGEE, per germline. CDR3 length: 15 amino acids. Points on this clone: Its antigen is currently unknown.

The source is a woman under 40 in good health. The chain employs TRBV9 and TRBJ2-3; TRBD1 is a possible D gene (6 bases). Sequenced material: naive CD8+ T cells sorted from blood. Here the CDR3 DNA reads TGTGCCAGCAGCGTACAGGGGTCCAACACAGATACGCAGTATTTT. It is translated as CASSVQGSNTDTQYF.